This T cell receptor (beta chain) originates from a study of OX40 agonist ivuxolimab in advanced cancers. Germline V gives CDR1 SGHAT, CDR2 FQNNGV. This CDR3 has 15 residues. V lost 4 bases and J lost 8, with 20 bases in between. Libraries were prepared by immunoSEQ multiplex PCR; TCRdb keeps only in-frame clonotypes and omits some of them. The sample gives about 45,000 clones, around nine tenths of which show up once; over 10% is in the top ten. This rearrangement joins TRBV11-2 to TRBJ1-2; maybe TRBD1 (5 bases). This specimen was CD4+ or CD8+ T cells sorted from blood, taken in a trial of the OX40 agonist ivuxolimab. The TCR originated in an adult with an advanced solid tumor such as melanoma, head and neck, liver or kidney cancer. For the CDR3, the DNA is TGTGCCAGCAGCTGGGGACCGGGACCTAGTGGGGGCTACACCTTC. Encoded protein: CASSWGPGPSGGYTF.